The 28 T cell receptor beta chains below all came from one sample that was sequenced in a study of shared T cell receptors in the human thymus. TCRdb keeps only in-frame clones here, not all; method: immunoSEQ multiplex PCR. This sample yields about 730,000 clones, of which approximately 83% are seen a single time; over 0.008% belongs to the top ten. The sample was also reused in another study, on human thymus T cells.

Input material: thymocytes. The receptors were gathered from a girl less than two years old with a congenital heart defect.

V usage is TRBV11-2 and J usage is TRBJ1-1, with 7 bases that match TRBD1. The CDR3 sequence is 13 residues long. The germline gives CDR1 SGHAT, CDR2 FQNNGV. V shed 3 bases and J 3 bases; nucleotides not matched to a gene: 1. CDR3 DNA sequence: TGTGCCAGCAGCTTCACAGGGGACACTGAAGCTTTCTTT. It specifies CASSFTGDTEAFF. The full variable domain, with the rest looked up from reference TRBV11-2 and TRBJ1-1, is EAGVAQSPRYKIIEKRQSVAFWCNPISGHATLYWYQQILGQGPKLLIQFQNNGVVDDSQLPKDRFSAERLKGVDSTLKIQPAKLEDSAVYLCASSFTGDTEAFFGQGTRLTVV.

The V call is TRBV7-9, the J call TRBJ1-2, with 11 bases aligning to TRBD1. CDR1 and CDR2 from the germline V gene are SEHNR and FQNEAQ (reference sequence). CDR3 length: 14 residues. J lost 5 bases, V lost 5 bases, and 4 bases had no gene match. CDR3 region: CASSPGQGAYGYTF. In DNA, the CDR3 is TGTGCCAGCAGCCCCGGACAGGGGGCATATGGCTACACCTTC.

The gene calls are TRBV10-2 and TRBJ1-2; no clear D. CDR1 WSHSY and CDR2 SAAADI come from the germline V gene. Trimming shortened V by 3 bases and J by 5 bases, and 13 bases separated the two germline ends. This CDR3 has 14 amino acids. CDR3 amino acids: CASSDFGRGYGYTF. CDR3 DNA: TGCGCCAGCAGTGATTTTGGGCGGGGATATGGCTACACCTTC.

The genes are TRBV19 and TRBJ1-2; tentatively, D is TRBD1 (5 bases). Trimming took off 4 bases at V and 8 bases at J, with 11 bases between the two ends. Per the germline V gene, CDR1 is LNHDA and CDR2 is SQIVND (reference sequence). The CDR3 spans 12 residues. Here the CDR3 DNA reads TGTGCCAGTAGTACCCAGGGTGGCGGCTACACCTTC. Its protein is CASSTQGGGYTF.

J is TRBJ1-5 and V is TRBV5-6; unclear D gene. The germline V gene has CDR1 SGHDT and CDR2 YYEEEE. Trimming stripped 1 base from V and 6 bases from J, with 14 bases between. CDR3 length equals 15 residues. Here the CDR3 DNA reads TGTGCCAGCAGCTTGCGAGATTTGGGAGTTCAGCCCCAGCATTTT. It encodes CASSLRDLGVQPQHF.

This clone is a singleton in its sample. The V gene is TRBV7-2, the J gene TRBJ1-2; TRBD1 matches 7 bases. The germline V gene has CDR1 SGHTA and CDR2 FQGNSA. Trimming took 5 bases from V and 6 from J; bases not matched to a gene: 3. There are 12 residues in the CDR3. CDR3 coding DNA: TGTGCCAGCAGCCTTACAGGGGATGGCTACACCTTC. Protein product: CASSLTGDGYTF.

The CDR3 DNA is TGTGCCAGCAGGTCCGTTGCTAGCGCAGCAGATACGCAGTATTTT. This codes for CASRSVASAADTQYF. The V call is TRBV7-8, the J call TRBJ2-3; D possibly corresponds to TRBD2 (6 bases). The CDR3 has 15 residues. V lost 6 bases and J lost 4, with 17 bases in between. Germline CDR1 is SGHVS and CDR2 is FQNEAQ.

This chain connects TRBV15 to TRBJ1-5; perhaps TRBD1 as D (6 bases). Germline V gives CDR1 LNHNV, CDR2 YYDKDF (reference sequence). The CDR3 has 16 residues. Between the trimmed V and J ends, which lost 2 bases and 0 bases, there was a span of 11 bases. The CDR3 DNA sequence: TGTGCCACCAGCAGACGGACAGACGATAGCAATCAGCCCCAGCATTTT. It encodes CATSRRTDDSNQPQHF.

The chain is built from TRBV7-9 and TRBJ2-4, with D unclear. This CDR3 has 15 residues. CDR1 is SEHNR and CDR2 is FQNEAQ in the germline V gene (reference sequence). V lost 5 bases and J lost 0, with 11 bases in between. The CDR3, as DNA: TGTGCCAGCAGCCCCCATCAACTAGCCAAAAACATTCAGTACTTC. It translates to CASSPHQLAKNIQYF. Based on the CDR3 plus reference TRBV7-9 and TRBJ2-4, the full variable domain is DTGVSQNPRHKITKRGQNVTFRCDPISEHNRLYWYRQTLGQGPEFLTYFQNEAQLEKSRLLSDRFSAERPKGSFSTLEIQRTEQGDSAMYLCASSPHQLAKNIQYFGAGTRLSVL.

The gene calls are TRBV5-1 and TRBJ1-6; D is possibly TRBD1 (6 bases). Germline assignment: CDR1 SGHRS and CDR2 YFSETQ. The ends were cut back, 2 bases at V and 8 bases at J, with 11 bases in the middle. The CDR3 sequence is 14 residues long. CDR3 DNA: TGCGCCAGCAGCTTAGGACGGACAGATTCACCCCTCCACTTT. It is translated as CASSLGRTDSPLHF.

This sequence joins TRBV7-6 and TRBJ1-4; TRBD1 matches at 8 bases. V shed 4 bases and J 6 bases; nucleotides not matched to a gene: 10. Germline values: CDR1 SGHVS, CDR2 FNYEAQ. The CDR3 has 16 amino acids. Here the CDR3 DNA reads TGTGCCAGCAGCTCCGCCCTGACAGGGGTTTATGAAAAACTGTTTTTT. Its translation is CASSSALTGVYEKLFF.

The chain joins TRBV2 to TRBJ2-7, with 8 bases that match TRBD1. CDR1 and CDR2 from the germline V gene are SNHLY and FYNNEI. CDR3 length: 16 amino acids. V shed 7 bases and J 4 bases; nucleotides not matched to a gene: 15. The CDR3: CASMGQDPTTRYEQYF. The CDR3 region has the DNA TGTGCCAGCATGGGACAGGATCCCACGACGCGATACGAGCAGTACTTC.

This clone was detected only once. The CDR3 coding sequence is TGTGCCGAAGTCGCGAATCACTCCTACGAGCAGTACTTC. Amino acid sequence: CAEVANHSYEQYF. The chain combines TRBV12-1 with TRBJ2-7; the DNA was not compared with TRBD2, the D call given in the table. TRBV12-1 is a pseudogene locus. This CDR3 comprises 13 residues.

This rearrangement joins TRBV4-2 to TRBJ2-5, with 9 nucleotides matching TRBD1. The CDR3 spans 15 residues. Per germline, CDR1 LGHNA and CDR2 YNFKEQ. V shed 0 bases, J shed 3 bases, and the junction held 2 bases outside the gene matches. Here the CDR3 reads CASSQDRDREETQYF. The CDR3 DNA follows: TGTGCCAGCAGCCAAGACCGGGACAGGGAAGAGACCCAGTACTTC.

The chain combines TRBV11-2 with TRBJ2-7; tentative D call: TRBD1 (5 bases). This CDR3 region has 16 residues. From germline, CDR1 is SGHAT and CDR2 FQNNGV. V was cut by 5 bases and J by 2 bases, with 19 bases left in between. CDR3 sequence (DNA): TGTGCCAGCAGCCAAGATTTGTCCAGGGTCCCCTACGAGCAGTACTTC. It specifies CASSQDLSRVPYEQYF.

The CDR3: CASSLYLWRGSSYNSPLHF. CDR3 DNA: TGTGCCAGCAGCTTATACCTTTGGAGGGGCAGCTCCTATAATTCACCCCTCCACTTT. The chain recombines TRBV13 with TRBJ1-6; a weak D match, TRBD1 (5 bases). CDR1 is PRHDT, CDR2 FYEKMQ, per germline (reference sequence). V was pared by 2 bases and J by 0 bases, with 17 bases between. The CDR3 has 19 amino acids.

This clone was picked up one time. J is TRBJ2-1 and V is TRBV4-2; weak D call: TRBD1 (6 bases). The CDR3 loop spans 15 amino acids. Trimming removed 4 bases at V and 3 bases at J, with 13 bases between. Germline V gene sequence: CDR1 LGHNA, CDR2 YNFKEQ. The CDR3 DNA reads as TGTGCCAGCAGCCCCTCTAGGGGGAGCTACAATGAGCAGTTCTTC. It yields the protein CASSPSRGSYNEQFF.

The count of this clone is one. The chain joins TRBV5-6 to TRBJ2-5, with TRBD2 as a possible D gene (6 bases). Germline lookup yields CDR1 SGHDT and CDR2 YYEEEE. The CDR3 runs 15 residues. Trimming stripped 2 bases from V and 4 bases from J, with 15 bases between. In nucleotides, the CDR3 is TGTGCCAGCAGCTTTCTGGCGGGGTGGGTAGAGACCCAGTACTTC. Encoded protein: CASSFLAGWVETQYF. Using reference TRBV5-6 and TRBJ2-5 for the parts outside the CDR3, the full variable domain is DAGVTQSPTHLIKTRGQQVTLRCSPKSGHDTVSWYQQALGQGPQFIFQYYEEEERQRGNFPDRFSGHQFPNYSSELNVNALLLGDSALYLCASSFLAGWVETQYFGPGTRLLVL.

V usage is TRBV18 and J usage is TRBJ1-1, with 11 bases matching TRBD1. Germline-derived CDR1 and CDR2 are KGHSH and LQKENI. Trimming removed 3 bases from V and 2 bases from J; junction bases left unmatched: 8. The length of the CDR3 is 17 residues. DNA for the CDR3: TGTGCCAGCTCACCGCGGACAGGGGGCGTGAATAACACTGAAGCTTTCTTT. Translated: CASSPRTGGVNNTEAFF.

The chain employs TRBV5-6 and TRBJ2-1, with D possibly matching TRBD1 (6 bases). The CDR3 sequence is 17 residues long. In germline, CDR1 is SGHDT, CDR2 YYEEEE. Trimming pared 3 bases from V and 1 base from J, leaving 17 bases between. DNA for the CDR3: TGTGCCAGCAGCTGGCCCAAGACAGGAACTTCCTACAATGAGCAGTTCTTC. Protein: CASSWPKTGTSYNEQFF. The full variable domain, rest sourced from reference TRBV5-6 and TRBJ2-1, is DAGVTQSPTHLIKTRGQQVTLRCSPKSGHDTVSWYQQALGQGPQFIFQYYEEEERQRGNFPDRFSGHQFPNYSSELNVNALLLGDSALYLCASSWPKTGTSYNEQFFGPGTRLTVL.

This chain joins TRBV10-1 and TRBJ1-1, with TRBD1 matching over 8 bases. The V gene end was trimmed by 4 bases and the J gene end by 3 bases; junction bases not matched to a gene: 4. Germline CDR1 and CDR2: WNHNN and SYGVQD (reference sequence). CDR3 length equals 14 residues. In nucleotides, the CDR3 is TGCGCCAGCAGTGGGACAGGGCCGGACACTGAAGCTTTCTTT. Amino acid sequence: CASSGTGPDTEAFF.

This clone was counted between two and nine times. In DNA form, the CDR3 reads TGTGCCAGCAGCTTCCCTTTGGGGGGGGCCCCCCCCACAGATACGCAGTATTTT. Its protein product is CASSFPLGGAPPTDTQYF. The V call is TRBV5-4, the J call TRBJ2-3, with a possible D match to TRBD2 (7 bases). V dropped 2 bases and J dropped 2 bases, with 21 bases sitting between them. Germline CDR1 reads SGHNT; CDR2 reads YYREEE (reference sequence). The length of the CDR3 is 18 residues.

The rearrangement links TRBV27 to TRBJ1-1, with TRBD1 as a possible D gene (5 bases). The V gene lost 6 bases and the J gene lost 1 base, with 9 bases spanning the gap. CDR1 is MNHEY and CDR2 is SMNVEV in the germline V gene (reference sequence). The CDR3 covers 13 residues. The CDR3 DNA follows: TGTGCCAGCAGCACCGACAGGAACACTGAAGCTTTCTTT. Encoded protein: CASSTDRNTEAFF.

This chain links TRBV2 with TRBJ2-5; 9 bases are a match to TRBD2. V was clipped by 4 bases and J by 3 bases; unmatched bases: 9. Germline CDR1 is SNHLY and CDR2 is FYNNEI. The CDR3 has 16 residues. The CDR3 DNA follows: TGTGCCAGCAGTGGTCGGCTAGCGGGACGAGAAGAGACCCAGTACTTC. Its protein product is CASSGRLAGREETQYF.

The chain joins TRBV4-1 to TRBJ1-1; 12 nucleotides line up with TRBD1. The CDR3 is 17 residues long. Germline lookup yields CDR1 MGHRA and CDR2 YSYEKL. J gave up 3 bases and V 2 bases, and 7 bases lay outside the gene matches. CDR3 residues: CASSQILGDRGHTEAFF. Here the CDR3 DNA reads TGCGCCAGCAGCCAAATCCTGGGGGACAGGGGGCACACTGAAGCTTTCTTT.

The V gene is TRBV27, the J gene TRBJ1-3; TRBD1 might be the D (6 bases). V was cut by 5 bases and J by 3 bases, with 11 bases left in between. The CDR3 length is 14 residues. Germline V gene lookup returns CDR1 MNHEY and CDR2 SMNVEV (reference sequence). The CDR3 here is CASSQTGFGNTIYF. The CDR3 DNA is TGTGCCAGCAGTCAAACAGGGTTTGGAAACACCATATATTTT.

This clone was observed a single time. The J gene is TRBJ2-3, the V gene TRBV15; TRBD2 matches 7 bases. The CDR3 is 15 residues long. Germline V lookup: CDR1 LNHNV, CDR2 YYDKDF (reference sequence). V was pared by 8 bases and J by 5 bases, with 13 bases of the junction left unmatched. CDR3 coding DNA: TGTGCCACCGGGAGACGGGGGGATTCCGAAGATACGCAGTATTTT. Amino acid sequence: CATGRRGDSEDTQYF.

CDR3: CASGSIRGPQGPQHF. The CDR3 bases are TGTGCTAGTGGTTCAATCAGGGGGCCCCAGGGGCCCCAGCATTTT. This chain joins TRBV12-5 and TRBJ1-5; 8 nucleotides agree with TRBD1. The junction had 11 bases not matched to a gene; V was cut back by 4 bases and J by 9 bases. This CDR3 is built from 15 residues. Germline V gene data show CDR1 as LGHNT and CDR2 as FRNRAP.